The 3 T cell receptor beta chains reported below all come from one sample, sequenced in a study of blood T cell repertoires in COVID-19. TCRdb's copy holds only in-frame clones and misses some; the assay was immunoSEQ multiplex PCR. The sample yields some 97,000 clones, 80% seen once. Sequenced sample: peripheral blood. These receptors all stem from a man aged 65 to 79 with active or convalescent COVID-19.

CDR3 coding DNA: TGTGCCTGGAGCGCTGGACTAGCGGAAAATGAGCAGTTCTTC. Protein sequence: CAWSAGLAENEQFF. The gene calls are TRBV30 and TRBJ2-1; 10 bases match TRBD2. CDR1 GTSNPN and CDR2 SVGIG come from the germline V gene (reference sequence). J was trimmed by 7 bases and V by 3 bases; bases with no gene match: 6. This CDR3 is 14 amino acids long.

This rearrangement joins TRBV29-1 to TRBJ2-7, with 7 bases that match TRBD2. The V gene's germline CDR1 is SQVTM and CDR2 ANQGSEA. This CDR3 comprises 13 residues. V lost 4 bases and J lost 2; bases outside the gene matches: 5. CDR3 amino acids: CSVGLADTYEQYF. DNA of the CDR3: TGCAGCGTTGGGCTAGCGGATACCTACGAGCAGTACTTC.

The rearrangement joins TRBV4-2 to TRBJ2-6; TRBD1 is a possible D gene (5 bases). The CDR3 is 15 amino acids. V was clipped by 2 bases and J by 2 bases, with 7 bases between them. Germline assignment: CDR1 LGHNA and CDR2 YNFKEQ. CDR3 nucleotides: TGTGCCAGCAGCCAACAGGGAACTGGGGCCAACGTCCTGACTTTC. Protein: CASSQQGTGANVLTF.